The source of this T cell receptor beta chain is a study of blood T cell repertoires in COVID-19. The cohort comprised adults aged about 18 to 89 years residing in approximately 25 US areas. The assay was immunoSEQ multiplex PCR, and TCRdb's table has in-frame clones only and misses some. The sample comprises some 150,000 clones, more than 85% of which are singletons, and about 1.2% rests with the top ten. Unmatched junction bases numbered 6, after V lost 5 bases and J lost 7 bases. The CDR3 extends over 15 amino acids. Germline CDR1 is SNHLY and CDR2 is FYNNEI. The chain employs TRBV2 and TRBJ2-1; 12 bases are a match to TRBD1. The source of this sequence is a human donor with acute COVID-19. The donor label of this sample is uncertain. The sample was PBMCs or T cells enriched from blood (not recorded which). CDR3 nucleotides: TGTGCCAGCAGTCGGGGACAGGGGGCGTGGAATGAGCAGTTCTTC. Residues: CASSRGQGAWNEQFF.